These T cell receptor beta chains were read from a single sample in a study of shared clonotypes between healthy human individuals. Assay: immunoSEQ multiplex PCR; the TCRdb copy retains only in-frame clones and omits some. The table has about 820,000 clones, around 93% seen once. Sequencing used naive CD8+ T cells sorted from blood. The receptors here all came from a man aged 25 to 40 in good health. Each CDR3 is given with its conserved first and last residue. The D gene is left open where the match is weak. Clone size is not always given. Where it is, it says once, few, many or a class for expanded clones.

v_call	clone_size	d_call	j_call	cdr3_length	cdr3_nt	cdr3_aa
TRBV13	.	TRBD2	TRBJ2-3	15	TGTGCCAGCAGCCTATCTAGCGGTAGCGAGGATACGCAGTATTTT	CASSLSSGSEDTQYF
TRBV29-1	.	TRBD2	TRBJ2-1	15	TGCAGCGTTGTTGAGAGCGGGAGGGCCCTTAGCGAGCAGTTCTTC	CSVVESGRALSEQFF
TRBV6-1	.	.	TRBJ2-7	14	TGTGCCAGCAGTGAAGCAGGAGGGGGATACGAGCAGTACTTC	CASSEAGGGYEQYF
TRBV7-9	.	TRBD2	TRBJ2-7	15	TGTGCCAGCAGCTTAACCCAGCGGGGCCCCTACGAGCAGTACTTC	CASSLTQRGPYEQYF
TRBV19	once	.	TRBJ1-1	13	TGTGCCAGTACCGGACTGCTGGACACTGAAGCTTTCTTT	CASTGLLDTEAFF
TRBV27	.	.	TRBJ1-5	14	TGTGCCAGCAGTTTAGCAGGGTTCCGGCAGCCCCAGCATTTT	CASSLAGFRQPQHF
TRBV30	.	.	TRBJ1-4	13	TGTGCCTGCCAAATAGGGACTAATGAAAAACTGTTTTTT	CACQIGTNEKLFF
TRBV14	once	.	TRBJ2-2	15	TGTGCCACCTCTACCCGCGCGACCAACACCGGGGAGCTGTTTTTT	CATSTRATNTGELFF
TRBV15	.	.	TRBJ2-3	15	TGTGCCACCCGTTCCTACGCCCTGAGCACAGATACGCAGTATTTT	CATRSYALSTDTQYF
TRBV6-1	once	TRBD2	TRBJ2-1	15	TGTGCCAGCACCGGACTAGCGGGAGGATTAAATGAGCAGTTCTTC	CASTGLAGGLNEQFF
TRBV4-1	.	TRBD1	TRBJ1-2	13	TGCGCCAGCAGCGTACAGGGGAGGGAAGGCTACACCTTC	CASSVQGREGYTF
TRBV7-2	.	.	TRBJ2-3	15	TGTGCCAGCAGCCCGACAGCTGGGATAACAGATACGCAGTATTTT	CASSPTAGITDTQYF
TRBV7-9	.	.	TRBJ2-1	11	TGTGCCAGCAGCCAGAGGTATGAGCAGTTCTTC	CASSQRYEQFF
TRBV14	.	TRBD1	TRBJ2-1	15	TGTGCCAGCAGTCTACGCCTAGGACAGGGCAATGAGCAGTTCTTC	CASSLRLGQGNEQFF
TRBV6-5	.	.	TRBJ2-7	14	TGTGCCAGCAGTTACGAAGGGCGCGGACTCGAGCAGTACTTC	CASSYEGRGLEQYF
TRBV15	.	.	TRBJ2-3	20	TGTGCCACCAGCAGATTCCTGGGGGGGCTGGCGGGAGCTGGCACAGATACGCAGTATTTT	CATSRFLGGLAGAGTDTQYF
TRBV4-3	.	TRBD2	TRBJ2-1	16	TGCGCCAGCAGCCAAGAAATAGCTAGCGGGAGGAATGAGCAGTTCTTC	CASSQEIASGRNEQFF
TRBV2	.	.	TRBJ1-1	14	TGTGCCAGCAGTGAGGTGGGAGGTGGCACTGAAGCTTTCTTT	CASSEVGGGTEAFF
TRBV7-9	.	TRBD1	TRBJ1-1	15	TGTGCCAGCAGCCCACAGGGGCCACCCAACACTGAAGCTTTCTTT	CASSPQGPPNTEAFF
TRBV9	.	TRBD2	TRBJ2-5	14	TGTGCCAGCAGCGAGGACGGCCTAGCGGGGACCCAGTACTTC	CASSEDGLAGTQYF